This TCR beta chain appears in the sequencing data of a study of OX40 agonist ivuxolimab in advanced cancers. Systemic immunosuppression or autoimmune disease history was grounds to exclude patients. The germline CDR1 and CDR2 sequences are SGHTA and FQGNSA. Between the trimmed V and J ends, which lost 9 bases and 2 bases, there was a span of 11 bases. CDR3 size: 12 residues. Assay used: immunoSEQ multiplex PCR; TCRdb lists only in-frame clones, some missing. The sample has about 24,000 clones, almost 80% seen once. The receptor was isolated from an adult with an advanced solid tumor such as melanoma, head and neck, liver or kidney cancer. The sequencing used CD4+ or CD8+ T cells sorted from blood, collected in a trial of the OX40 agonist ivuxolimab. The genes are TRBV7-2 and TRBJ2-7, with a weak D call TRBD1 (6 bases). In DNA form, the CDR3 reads TGTGCCAGTAGGACAGCAACCTACGAGCAGTACTTC. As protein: CASRTATYEQYF.